This TCR beta chain was captured in a study of T-cell memory formation after mild COVID-19. Study results and caveats: Clones contracting over day 15 to 85 were CD4/CD8 balanced, with later expanders leaning CD4+. Clonal second-wave expansions that peaked on day 37 had unconfirmed SARS-CoV-2 specificity.

In TCRdb, the 5' RACE reads were re-called with MiXCR into one record per CDR3 protein. The sample records under 300,000 distinct CDR3 sequences, about 16% being singletons. Germline lookup yields CDR1 SNHLY and CDR2 FYNNEI. J gave up 6 bases and V 1 base, and 5 bases lay outside the gene matches. This CDR3 is 15 amino acids long. This clonotype was observed a handful of times. What it binds is not known. Input material: PBMCs or a T cell subset sorted from them (not recorded which). The receptor was derived from a man aged 18 to 29 who had mild COVID-19 (a few samples of this study predate the infection). Cell type and time point are not known. The chain combines TRBV2 with TRBJ1-5, with 8 nucleotides matching TRBD1. The CDR3 coding sequence is TGTGCCAGCAGTGAAGGGGCAGGGGGCTCTCAGCCCCAGCATTTT. Translated, it gives CASSEGAGGSQPQHF. Full variable domain (remainder filled in from reference TRBV2 and TRBJ1-5): EPEVTQTPSHQVTQMGQEVILRCVPISNHLYFYWYRQILGQKVEFLVSFYNNEISEKSEIFDDQFSVERPDGSNFTLKIRSTKLEDSAMYFCASSEGAGGSQPQHFGDGTRLSIL.